Detailed here is one TCR beta chain. Isolated RNA was reverse transcribed in full, so expressed TCRB transcripts were sequenced. Method: immunoSEQ multiplex PCR; TCRdb's copy keeps in-frame clones and lacks some. Among a few hundred thousand clones listed, more than 11% were seen once. CDR1 and CDR2 from the germline V gene are LNHDA and SQIVND (reference sequence). Between the trimmed V and J ends, which lost 8 bases and 2 bases, there was a span of 17 bases. This CDR3 spans 15 amino acids. The data derive from a study of beta chain features in type 1 diabetes. The sequenced sample consisted of naive CD4+ T cells from blood. The source is a man in his thirties or forties in good health. This chain connects TRBV19 to TRBJ2-3; no definite D call. The CDR3 sequence is CASSPWVGNTDTQYF. CDR3 DNA sequence: TGTGCCAGTTCCCCTTGGGTGGGAAACACAGATACGCAGTATTTT. Full variable domain (rest looked up from reference TRBV19 and TRBJ2-3): DGGITQSPKYLFRKEGQNVTLSCEQNLNHDAMYWYRQDPGQGLRLIYYSQIVNDFQKGDIAEGYSVSREKKESFPLTVTSAQKNPTAFYLCASSPWVGNTDTQYFGPGTRLTVL.